Sequencing of this T cell receptor (beta chain) was carried out in a study of PD-L1 blockade in urothelial cancer. Concerning this clone itself: The antigen remains undetermined.

The germline V and J ends were trimmed by 2 bases and 11 bases, with 18 bases remaining between them. This CDR3 comprises 15 residues. CDR1 MNHEY and CDR2 SVGAGI come from the germline V gene. The authors spiked synthetic TCR analog templates into each PCR. The repertoire was sequenced with immunoSEQ multiplex PCR; TCRdb's copy has only in-frame clones and lacks some. The repertoire consists of some 54,000 clones, with about 80% occurring once and the leading ten covering roughly 5%. Study observations and caveats: Pretreatment TCR clonality in blood under the median foretold superior survival.

The chain employs TRBV6-5 and TRBJ1-4, with a possible D match to TRBD1 (6 bases). This TCR came from a man aged 40-50 years with urothelial cancer. Sequencing used PBMCs, obtained around atezolizumab (anti-PD-L1) treatment. DNA for the CDR3: TGTGCCAGCAGTTACGTCCGGGGGGGGCAGGTGAAACTGTTTTTT. Translated, it gives CASSYVRGGQVKLFF.